This TCR beta chain was retrieved from a study of blood T cell repertoires in COVID-19. The data were produced by immunoSEQ multiplex PCR, yet TCRdb's version contains in-frame clones alone and is incomplete. The sample holds under 250,000 clones; almost 85% are singletons and the top ten take around 2.5%. Seattle cases were enrolled at active infection and followed longitudinally. Per the germline V gene, CDR1 is MNHEY and CDR2 is SVGAGI. The CDR3 extends over 13 amino acids. V was cut by 4 bases and J by 8 bases, with 14 bases left in between. The J gene is TRBJ1-2, the V gene TRBV6-5; TRBD1 is a possible D gene (5 bases). The sequenced sample was peripheral blood. The TCR was taken from a woman aged 70-85 years with COVID-19, enrolled during active disease. The CDR3 protein is CASSSLPRVGYTF. The CDR3 DNA reads as TGTGCCAGCAGTTCTTTGCCCAGGGTGGGCTACACCTTC.